This T cell receptor beta chain comes out of a study of human T cells and chemical hapten exposure. Study in general: Patch tests containing 0.01% DPC, applied to the upper back, were read at 6 days.

This clonotype has at least ten counts. The antigen is undetermined. Time point meaning: patch test 1, 2 weeks after DPC sensitization. Treatment reported: therapeutic diphenylcyclopropenone sensitization with weekly scalp DPC. Suited to DPC and affected by alopecia, the donors ranged from 18 to 70 years old. The CDR3 contains 13 residues. Germline V lookup: CDR1 SGHRS, CDR2 YFSETQ. V was cut by 2 bases and J by 5 bases, with 10 bases left in between. Study observations and caveats: Large CDR3 similarity clusters arose significantly more often from expanded TCRs than from controls.

One entry per CDR3 protein results from TCRdb running MiXCR on the RACE reads. The table lists under 65,000 distinct CDR3 sequences, around a tenth of them singletons. Material: whole blood, obtained in connection with sensitization to the hapten diphenylcyclopropenone (DPC). The chain has TRBV5-1 and TRBJ1-1; possibly TRBD1 for D (5 bases). This TCR was sampled from a woman aged 45-65 years with alopecia areata. Some clones in this sample may be carry-over from other donors' samples. The CDR3 coding sequence is TGCGCCAGCAGCTTAGCAGGGCAGACTGAAGCTTTCTTT. Protein product: CASSLAGQTEAFF.